The entry below describes one T cell receptor beta chain. What it recognizes is unknown. The entry originates in a study of monozygotic twins with inflammatory bowel disease. The team made cDNA by running eight separate reactions for each sample. From the 5' RACE reads, TCRdb lists one entry per CDR3 protein and no DNA. The sample has about 300,000 distinct CDR3 sequences, and its top ten clones hold roughly 5.8%. Study-level points and caveats: IBD patients, compared with healthy twins, shared fewer clonotypes with others (especially with disease activity). Different subtypes (of T cells) could not be told apart from one another.

The CDR3 spans 14 residues. Per germline, CDR1 GTSNPN and CDR2 SVGIG (reference sequence). Donors gave about 2.5 ml of blood apiece. Sequenced sample: blood. The chain couples TRBV30 to TRBJ2-1; TCRdb selects TRBD1, and the lack of DNA leaves this call unchecked. The TCR sequence derives from a human donor with ulcerative colitis or Crohn's disease, or a healthy co-twin of an affected twin (not recorded which). The CDR3 here is CAWSWGQGYNEQFF.